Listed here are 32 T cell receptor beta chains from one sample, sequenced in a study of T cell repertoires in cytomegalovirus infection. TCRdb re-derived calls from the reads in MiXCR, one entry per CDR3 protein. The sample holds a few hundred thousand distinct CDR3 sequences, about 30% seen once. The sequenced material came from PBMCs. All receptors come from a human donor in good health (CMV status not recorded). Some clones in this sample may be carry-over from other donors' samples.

The DNA of the CDR3 is TGTGCCAGCTTTGACTTGACCGGGGAGCTGTTTTTT. Amino acid sequence: CASFDLTGELFF. The chain uses TRBV6-2 or TRBV6-3 and TRBJ2-2; D ambiguous. CDR3 length: 12 residues. Trimming stripped 8 bases from V and 5 bases from J, with 9 bases between. CDR1 and CDR2 from the germline V gene are MNHEY and SVGEGT.

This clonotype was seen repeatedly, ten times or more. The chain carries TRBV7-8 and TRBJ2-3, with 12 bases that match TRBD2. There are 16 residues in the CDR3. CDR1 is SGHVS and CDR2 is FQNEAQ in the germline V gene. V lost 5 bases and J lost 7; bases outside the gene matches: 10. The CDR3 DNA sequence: TGTGCCAGCAGCGCCCAGACTAGCGGGAGCGTCAATACGCAGTATTTT. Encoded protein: CASSAQTSGSVNTQYF.

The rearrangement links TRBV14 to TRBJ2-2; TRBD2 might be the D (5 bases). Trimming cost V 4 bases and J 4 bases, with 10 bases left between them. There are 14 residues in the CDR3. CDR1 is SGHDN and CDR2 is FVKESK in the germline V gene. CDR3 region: CASSLDFSTGELFF. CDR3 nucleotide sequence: TGTGCCAGCAGCCTGGACTTTTCCACCGGGGAGCTGTTTTTT.

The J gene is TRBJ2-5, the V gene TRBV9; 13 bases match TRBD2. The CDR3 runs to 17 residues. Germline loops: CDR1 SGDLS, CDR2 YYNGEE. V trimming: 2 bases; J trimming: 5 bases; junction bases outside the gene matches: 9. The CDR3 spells CASSVGTSGTQWETQYF. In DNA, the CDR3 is TGTGCCAGCAGCGTGGGGACTAGCGGGACCCAGTGGGAGACCCAGTACTTC.

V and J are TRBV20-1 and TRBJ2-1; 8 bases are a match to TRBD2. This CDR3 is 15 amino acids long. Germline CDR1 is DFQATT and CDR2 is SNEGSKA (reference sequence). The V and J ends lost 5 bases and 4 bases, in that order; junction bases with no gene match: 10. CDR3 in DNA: TGCAGTGCTCCGCTGGGGGAGCGGGGGTACAATGAGCAGTTCTTC. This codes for CSAPLGERGYNEQFF.

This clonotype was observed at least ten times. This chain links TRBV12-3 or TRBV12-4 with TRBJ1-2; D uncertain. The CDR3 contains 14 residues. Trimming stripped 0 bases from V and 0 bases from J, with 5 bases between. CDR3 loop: CASSLAQSNYGYTF. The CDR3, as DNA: TGTGCCAGCAGTTTAGCGCAATCTAACTATGGCTACACCTTC.

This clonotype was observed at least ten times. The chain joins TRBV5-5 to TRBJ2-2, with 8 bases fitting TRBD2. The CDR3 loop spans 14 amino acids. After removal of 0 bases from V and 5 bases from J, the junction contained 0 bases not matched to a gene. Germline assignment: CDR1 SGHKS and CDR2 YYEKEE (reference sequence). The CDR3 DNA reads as TGTGCCAGCAGCTTGGTAGCGGGAACCGGGGAGCTGTTTTTT. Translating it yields CASSLVAGTGELFF.

CDR3 in amino acids: CATSDPLGYNEQFF. DNA for the CDR3: TGTGCCACCAGTGACCCGCTGGGGTACAATGAGCAGTTCTTC. V gene TRBV24-1 combines with J gene TRBJ2-1; D unresolved. The ends were cut back, 4 bases at V and 4 bases at J, with 10 bases in the middle. The CDR3 runs to 14 residues. Germline-derived CDR1 and CDR2 are KGHDR and SFDVKD.

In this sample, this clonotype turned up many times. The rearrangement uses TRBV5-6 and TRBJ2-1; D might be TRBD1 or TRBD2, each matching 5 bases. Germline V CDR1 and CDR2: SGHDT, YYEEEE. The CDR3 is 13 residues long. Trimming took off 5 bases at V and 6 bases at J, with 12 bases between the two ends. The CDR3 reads CASRVRGLNEQFF. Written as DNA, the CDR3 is TGTGCCAGCAGGGTGAGGGGTCTCAATGAGCAGTTCTTC. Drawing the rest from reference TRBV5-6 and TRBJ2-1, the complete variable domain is DAGVTQSPTHLIKTRGQQVTLRCSPKSGHDTVSWYQQALGQGPQFIFQYYEEEERQRGNFPDRFSGHQFPNYSSELNVNALLLGDSALYLCASRVRGLNEQFFGPGTRLTVL.

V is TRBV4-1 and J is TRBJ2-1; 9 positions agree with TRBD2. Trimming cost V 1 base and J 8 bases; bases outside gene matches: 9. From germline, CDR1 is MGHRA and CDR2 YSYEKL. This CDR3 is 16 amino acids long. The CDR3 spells CASSQGETSGFYEQFF. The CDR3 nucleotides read TGCGCCAGCAGCCAAGGGGAAACTAGCGGGTTTTATGAGCAGTTCTTC.

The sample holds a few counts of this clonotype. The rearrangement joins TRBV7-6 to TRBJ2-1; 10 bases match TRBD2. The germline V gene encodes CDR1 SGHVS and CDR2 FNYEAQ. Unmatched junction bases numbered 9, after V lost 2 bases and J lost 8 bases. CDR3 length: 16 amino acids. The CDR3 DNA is TGTGCCAGCAGCTTAAACTCGGCTAGCGGGAGCGATGAGCAGTTCTTC. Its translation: CASSLNSASGSDEQFF.

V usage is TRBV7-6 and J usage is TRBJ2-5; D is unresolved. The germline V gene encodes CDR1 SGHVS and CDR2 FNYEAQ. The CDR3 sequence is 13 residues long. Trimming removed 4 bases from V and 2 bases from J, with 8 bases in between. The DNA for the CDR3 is TGTGCCAGCAGCTCCGAAGGACAAGAGACCCAGTACTTC. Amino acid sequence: CASSSEGQETQYF.

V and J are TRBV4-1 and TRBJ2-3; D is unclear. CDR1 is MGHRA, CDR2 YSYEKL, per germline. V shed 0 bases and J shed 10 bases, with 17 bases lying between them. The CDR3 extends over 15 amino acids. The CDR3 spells CASSQDMMESAAQYF. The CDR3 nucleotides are TGCGCCAGCAGCCAAGATATGATGGAGAGCGCAGCGCAGTATTTT.

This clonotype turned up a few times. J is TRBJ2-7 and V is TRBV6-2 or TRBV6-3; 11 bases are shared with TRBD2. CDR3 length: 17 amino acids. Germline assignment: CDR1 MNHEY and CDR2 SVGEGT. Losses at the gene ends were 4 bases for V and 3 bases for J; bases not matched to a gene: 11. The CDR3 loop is CASSSPPRLAGHYEQYF. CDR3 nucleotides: TGTGCCAGCAGTTCCCCTCCCAGACTAGCGGGGCACTACGAGCAGTACTTC.

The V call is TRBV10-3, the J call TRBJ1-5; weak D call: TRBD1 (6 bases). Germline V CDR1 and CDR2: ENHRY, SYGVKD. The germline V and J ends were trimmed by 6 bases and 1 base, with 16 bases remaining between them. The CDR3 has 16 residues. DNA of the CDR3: TGTGCCATCAGCGCGGATCAGGGGATAAGCAATCAGCCCCAGCATTTT. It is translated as CAISADQGISNQPQHF.

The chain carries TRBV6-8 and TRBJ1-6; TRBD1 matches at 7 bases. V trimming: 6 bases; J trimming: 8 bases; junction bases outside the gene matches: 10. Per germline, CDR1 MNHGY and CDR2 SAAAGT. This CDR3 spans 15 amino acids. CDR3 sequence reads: CASSNVGQVYSPLHF. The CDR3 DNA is TGTGCCAGCAGCAACGTAGGACAGGTTTATTCACCCCTCCACTTT.

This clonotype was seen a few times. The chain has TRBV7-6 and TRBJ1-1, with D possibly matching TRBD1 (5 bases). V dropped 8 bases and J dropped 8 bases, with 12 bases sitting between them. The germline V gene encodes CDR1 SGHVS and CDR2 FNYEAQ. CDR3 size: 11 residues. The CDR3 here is CASGGEGEAFF. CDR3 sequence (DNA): TGTGCCAGCGGTGGCGAGGGGGAAGCTTTCTTT.

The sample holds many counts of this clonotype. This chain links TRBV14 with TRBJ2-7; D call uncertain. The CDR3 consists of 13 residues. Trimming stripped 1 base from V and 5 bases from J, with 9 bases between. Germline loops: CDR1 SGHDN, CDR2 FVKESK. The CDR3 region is CASSQGIRDEQYV. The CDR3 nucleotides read TGTGCCAGCAGCCAAGGTATCCGGGACGAGCAGTACGTC.

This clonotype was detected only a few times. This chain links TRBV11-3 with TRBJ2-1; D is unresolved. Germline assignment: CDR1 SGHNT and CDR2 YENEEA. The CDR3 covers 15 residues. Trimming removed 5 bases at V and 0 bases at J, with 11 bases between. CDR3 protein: CASSKTLSSYNEQFF. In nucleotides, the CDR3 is TGTGCCAGCAGCAAAACCCTTAGCTCCTACAATGAGCAGTTCTTC. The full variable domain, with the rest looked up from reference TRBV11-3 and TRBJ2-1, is EAGVVQSPRYKIIEKKQPVAFWCNPISGHNTLYWYLQNLGQGPELLIRYENEEAVDDSQLPKDRFSAERLKGVDSTLKIQPAELGDSAVYLCASSKTLSSYNEQFFGPGTRLTVL.

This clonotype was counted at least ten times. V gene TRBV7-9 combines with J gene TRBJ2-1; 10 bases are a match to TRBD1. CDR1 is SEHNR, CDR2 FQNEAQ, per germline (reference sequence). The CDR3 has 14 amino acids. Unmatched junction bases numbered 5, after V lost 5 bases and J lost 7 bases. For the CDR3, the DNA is TGTGCCAGCAGCGACAGGGGGCTCTCAAATGAGCAGTTCTTC. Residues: CASSDRGLSNEQFF.

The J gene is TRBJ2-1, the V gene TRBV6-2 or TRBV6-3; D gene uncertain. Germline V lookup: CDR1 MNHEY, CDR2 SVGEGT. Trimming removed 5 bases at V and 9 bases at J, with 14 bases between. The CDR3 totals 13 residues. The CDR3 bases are TGTGCCAGCAGTCCCCCGTCCAGGACTGAGCAGTTCTTC. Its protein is CASSPPSRTEQFF.

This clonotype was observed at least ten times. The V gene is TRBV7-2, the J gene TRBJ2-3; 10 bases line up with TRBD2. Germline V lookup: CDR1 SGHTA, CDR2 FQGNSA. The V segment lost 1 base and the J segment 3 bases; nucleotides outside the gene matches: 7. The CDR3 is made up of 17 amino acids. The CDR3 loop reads CASSLVPQTSGTDTQYF. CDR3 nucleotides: TGTGCCAGCAGCTTAGTCCCTCAGACTAGCGGGACAGATACGCAGTATTTT. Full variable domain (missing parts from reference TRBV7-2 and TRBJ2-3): GAGVSQSPSNKVTEKGKDVELRCDPISGHTALYWYRQSLGQGLEFLIYFQGNSAPDKSGLPSDRFSAERTGGSVSTLTIQRTQQEDSAVYLCASSLVPQTSGTDTQYFGPGTRLTVL.

CDR3 protein: CSVGQGGNEKLFF. CDR3 sequence (DNA): TGCAGCGTTGGACAGGGAGGGAATGAAAAACTGTTTTTT. The chain combines TRBV29-1 with TRBJ1-4; 7 positions match TRBD1. V shed 4 bases and J 5 bases; nucleotides not matched to a gene: 4. This CDR3 has 13 residues. The germline V gene encodes CDR1 SQVTM and CDR2 ANQGSEA.

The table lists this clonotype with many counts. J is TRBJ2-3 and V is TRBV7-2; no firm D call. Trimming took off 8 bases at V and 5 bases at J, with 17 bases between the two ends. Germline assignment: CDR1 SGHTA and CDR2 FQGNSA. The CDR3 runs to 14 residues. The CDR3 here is CASEQTPSQDTQYF. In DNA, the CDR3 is TGTGCCAGCGAACAGACCCCCAGCCAAGATACGCAGTATTTT. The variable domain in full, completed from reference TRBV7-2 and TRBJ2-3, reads GAGVSQSPSNKVTEKGKDVELRCDPISGHTALYWYRQSLGQGLEFLIYFQGNSAPDKSGLPSDRFSAERTGGSVSTLTIQRTQQEDSAVYLCASEQTPSQDTQYFGPGTRLTVL.

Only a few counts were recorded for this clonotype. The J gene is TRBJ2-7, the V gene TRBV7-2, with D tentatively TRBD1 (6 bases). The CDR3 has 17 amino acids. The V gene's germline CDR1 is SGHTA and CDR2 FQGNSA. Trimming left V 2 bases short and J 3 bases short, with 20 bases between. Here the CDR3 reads CASSLRATKQGYYEQYF. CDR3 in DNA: TGTGCCAGCAGCTTACGGGCGACGAAACAGGGTTACTACGAGCAGTACTTC.

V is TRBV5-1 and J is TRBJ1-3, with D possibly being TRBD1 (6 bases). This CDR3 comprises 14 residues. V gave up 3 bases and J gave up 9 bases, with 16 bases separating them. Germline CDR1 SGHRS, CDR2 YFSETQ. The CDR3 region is CASSSPDSDSTIYF. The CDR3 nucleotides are TGCGCCAGCAGCTCCCCGGACAGCGACTCCACCATATATTTT.

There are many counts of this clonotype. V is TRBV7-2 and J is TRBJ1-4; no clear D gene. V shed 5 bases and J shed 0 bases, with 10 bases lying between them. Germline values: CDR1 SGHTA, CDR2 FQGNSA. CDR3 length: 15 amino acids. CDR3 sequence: CASSGRGTTNEKLFF. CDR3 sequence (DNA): TGTGCCAGCAGCGGGCGTGGCACAACTAATGAAAAACTGTTTTTT.

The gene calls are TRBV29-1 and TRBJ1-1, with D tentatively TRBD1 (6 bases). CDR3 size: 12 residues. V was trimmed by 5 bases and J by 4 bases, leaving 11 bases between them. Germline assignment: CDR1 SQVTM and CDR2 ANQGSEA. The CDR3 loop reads CSVHRGSTEAFF. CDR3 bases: TGCAGCGTTCATAGGGGGAGCACTGAAGCTTTCTTT.

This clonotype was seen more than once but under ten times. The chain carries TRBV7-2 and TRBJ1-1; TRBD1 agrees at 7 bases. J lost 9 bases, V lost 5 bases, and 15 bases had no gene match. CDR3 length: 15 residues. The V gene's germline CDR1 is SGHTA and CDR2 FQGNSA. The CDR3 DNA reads TGTGCCAGCAGCCCCTCTAGGGACAGAGATCTGAAAGCTTTCTTT. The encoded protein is CASSPSRDRDLKAFF. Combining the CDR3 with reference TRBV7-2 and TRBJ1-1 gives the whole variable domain GAGVSQSPSNKVTEKGKDVELRCDPISGHTALYWYRQSLGQGLEFLIYFQGNSAPDKSGLPSDRFSAERTGGSVSTLTIQRTQQEDSAVYLCASSPSRDRDLKAFFGQGTRLTVV.

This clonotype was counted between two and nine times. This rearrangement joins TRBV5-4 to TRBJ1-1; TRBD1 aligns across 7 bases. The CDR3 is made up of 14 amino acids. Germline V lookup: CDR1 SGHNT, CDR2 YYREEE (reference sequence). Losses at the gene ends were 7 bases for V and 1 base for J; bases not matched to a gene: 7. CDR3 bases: TGTGCCAGCGGACAACAGGGGACGAACACTGAAGCTTTCTTT. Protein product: CASGQQGTNTEAFF.

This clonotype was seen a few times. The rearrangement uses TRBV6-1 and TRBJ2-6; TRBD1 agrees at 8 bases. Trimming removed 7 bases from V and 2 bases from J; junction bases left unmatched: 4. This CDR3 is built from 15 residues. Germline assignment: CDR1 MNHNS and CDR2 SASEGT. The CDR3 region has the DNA TGTGCCAGCAAAACGACAGGGGCTGGGGCCAACGTCCTGACTTTC. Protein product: CASKTTGAGANVLTF.

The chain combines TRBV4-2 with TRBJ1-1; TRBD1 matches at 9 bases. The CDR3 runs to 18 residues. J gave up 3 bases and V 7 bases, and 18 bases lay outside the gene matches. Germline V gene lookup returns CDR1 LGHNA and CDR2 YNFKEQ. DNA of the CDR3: TGTGCCAGCACCGAACTAGGGAACAGGGGGCGGGCGGACACTGAAGCTTTCTTT. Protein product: CASTELGNRGRADTEAFF.